This T cell receptor (beta chain) is drawn from a study of T cell responses to AZD1222 COVID-19 vaccine. Study conclusions and caveats: Vaccine-associated CD4 TCRs spanned spike, dominant at 160-218 and 743-854. The donor cohort was predominantly white British with a female majority, and clonal diversity may have been underestimated.

TCRdb's table, derived via immunoSEQ multiplex PCR, lists solely in-frame clones and lacks some. The table includes 120,000 or so clones, approximately 90% detected once. Worth noting for this clone: Its antigen is undetermined.

Pooling was applied to second doses at about 4 or about 12 weeks. The TCR sequence derives from an adult who received the AZD1222 COVID-19 vaccine. This material consisted of peripheral blood, taken 28 days after the second AZD1222 dose.

The CDR3 DNA sequence: TGTGCCAGCAGGGGTCAGGGTGGGAATGGCTACACCTTC. The encoded protein is CASRGQGGNGYTF. The chain recombines TRBV6-6 with TRBJ1-2; a weak D match, TRBD1 (5 bases). The CDR3 is 13 amino acids. The V and J ends lost 6 bases and 6 bases respectively, with 14 bases between them. Germline loops: CDR1 MNHNY, CDR2 SVGAGI (reference sequence).